These 4 T cell receptor beta chains came from one sample sequenced in a study of identical twins listed by TCRdb under 2016. Library preparation was by 5' RACE. TCRdb lists the instrument as Illumina HiSeq 2000. TCRdb reprocessing: public reads trimmed at Q25 with fastp, clones called with MiXCR, in-frame beta chains kept. Duplicate CDR3 protein sequences are folded into a single record with the most common DNA and genes. The sample contains just over 500,000 distinct CDR3 sequences, 20% to 25% of them found a single time. The top ten clones comprise roughly 0.91% of the sample. The same specimen was also included in a second study, on T cells expressing NK-cell markers.

Sequenced: CD4+ T cells sorted from blood. The receptors originated from a woman aged 18-35 years in good health.

The chain combines TRBV3-1 with TRBJ2-7, with D possibly matching TRBD1 (5 bases). V dropped 1 base and J dropped 0 bases, with 7 bases sitting between them. The CDR3 is 14 amino acids. Germline-derived CDR1 and CDR2 are LGHDT and YNNKEL (reference sequence). CDR3 nucleotide sequence: TGTGCCAGCAGCCAAGGGGGCAACTCCTACGAGCAGTACTTC. Amino acid sequence: CASSQGGNSYEQYF.

This sequence joins TRBV24-1 and TRBJ2-1; D remains ambiguous. Trimming cost V 7 bases and J 2 bases, with 5 bases left between them. Germline-derived CDR1 and CDR2 are KGHDR and SFDVKD. The CDR3 runs 12 residues. CDR3 residues: CATSDAYNEQFF. In nucleotides, the CDR3 is TGTGCCACCAGCGATGCCTACAATGAGCAGTTCTTC.

CDR3 sequence (DNA): TGCAGTGCTAGCTGGGACATCGCCGGGGGACAGCCCCAGCATTTT. The encoded protein is CSASWDIAGGQPQHF. This rearrangement joins TRBV20-1 to TRBJ1-5; possible D gene TRBD1, 6 bases. The ends were cut back, 3 bases at V and 7 bases at J, with 19 bases in the middle. The germline V gene encodes CDR1 DFQATT and CDR2 SNEGSKA (reference sequence). This CDR3 is 15 amino acids long.

The chain has TRBV12-3 or TRBV12-4 and TRBJ2-7; 7 bases map to TRBD1. The CDR3 consists of 14 residues. V trimming: 6 bases; J trimming: 3 bases; junction bases outside the gene matches: 8. CDR3 coding DNA: TGTGCCAGCAGACTACAGGGGCCCCTCTACGAGCAGTACTTC. It translates to CASRLQGPLYEQYF.